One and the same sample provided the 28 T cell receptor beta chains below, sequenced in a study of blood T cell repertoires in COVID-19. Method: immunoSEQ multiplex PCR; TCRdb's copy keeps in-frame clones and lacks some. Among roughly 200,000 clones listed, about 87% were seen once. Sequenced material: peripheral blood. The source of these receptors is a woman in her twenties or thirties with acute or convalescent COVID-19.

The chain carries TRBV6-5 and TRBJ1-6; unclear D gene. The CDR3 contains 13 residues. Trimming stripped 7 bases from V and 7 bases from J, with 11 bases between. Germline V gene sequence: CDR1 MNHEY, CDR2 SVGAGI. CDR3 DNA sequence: TGTGCCAGCATGAGTGCCGGGAATTCACCCCTCCACTTT. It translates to CASMSAGNSPLHF.

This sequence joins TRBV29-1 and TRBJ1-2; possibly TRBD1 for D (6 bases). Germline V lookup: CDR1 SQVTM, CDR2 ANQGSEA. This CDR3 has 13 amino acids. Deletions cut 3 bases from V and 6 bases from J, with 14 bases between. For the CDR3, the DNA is TGCAGCGTTGACCCGCAGGGGAGTAATGGCTACACCTTC. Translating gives CSVDPQGSNGYTF.

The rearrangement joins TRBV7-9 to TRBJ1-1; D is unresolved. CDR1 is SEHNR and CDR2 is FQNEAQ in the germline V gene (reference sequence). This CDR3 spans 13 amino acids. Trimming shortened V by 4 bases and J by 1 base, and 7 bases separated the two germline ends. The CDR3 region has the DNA TGTGCCAGCAGCTACGTACAGAACACTGAAGCTTTCTTT. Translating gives CASSYVQNTEAFF.

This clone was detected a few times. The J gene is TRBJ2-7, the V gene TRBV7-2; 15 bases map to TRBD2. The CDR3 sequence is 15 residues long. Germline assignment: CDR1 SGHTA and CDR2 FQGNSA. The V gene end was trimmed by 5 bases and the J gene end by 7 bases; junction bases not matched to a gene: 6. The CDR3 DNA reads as TGTGCCAGCAGCAAAGGACTAGCGGGAGGGTGGGAGCAGTACTTC. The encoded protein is CASSKGLAGGWEQYF.

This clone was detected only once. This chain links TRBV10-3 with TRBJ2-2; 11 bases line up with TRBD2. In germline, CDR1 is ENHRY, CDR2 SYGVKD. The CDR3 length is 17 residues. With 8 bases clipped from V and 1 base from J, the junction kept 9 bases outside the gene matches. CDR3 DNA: TGTGCCATCGCAGGGACTAGCGGAAGCCGGAACACCGGGGAGCTGTTTTTT. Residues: CAIAGTSGSRNTGELFF.

The CDR3 DNA reads as TGTGCCAGCACTGAGAGGAACACTGAAGCTTTCTTT. Translated, it gives CASTERNTEAFF. The chain carries TRBV6-4 and TRBJ1-1, with D hard to call. This CDR3 has 12 amino acids. Germline CDR1 and CDR2: MRHNA and SNTAGT. Trimming left V 7 bases short and J 1 base short, with 7 bases between.

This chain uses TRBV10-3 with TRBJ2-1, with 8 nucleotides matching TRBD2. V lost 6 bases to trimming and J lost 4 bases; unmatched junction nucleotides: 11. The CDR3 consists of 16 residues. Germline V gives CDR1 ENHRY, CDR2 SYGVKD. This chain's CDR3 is CAISQARLAGYNEQFF. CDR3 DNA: TGTGCCATCAGCCAAGCGCGGCTAGCGGGTTACAATGAGCAGTTCTTC.

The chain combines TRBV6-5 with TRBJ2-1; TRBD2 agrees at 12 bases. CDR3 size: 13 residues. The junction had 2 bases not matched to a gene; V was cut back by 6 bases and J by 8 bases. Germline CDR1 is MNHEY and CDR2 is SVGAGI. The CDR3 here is CASRGLAGYEQFF. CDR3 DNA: TGTGCCAGCAGGGGACTAGCGGGCTATGAGCAGTTCTTC.

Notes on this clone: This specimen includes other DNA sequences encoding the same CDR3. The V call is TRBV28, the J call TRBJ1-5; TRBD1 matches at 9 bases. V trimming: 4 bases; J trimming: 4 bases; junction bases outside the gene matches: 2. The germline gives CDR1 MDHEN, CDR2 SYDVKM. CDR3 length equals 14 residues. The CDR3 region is CASSYGTGNQPQHF. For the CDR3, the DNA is TGTGCCAGCAGTTACGGGACAGGGAATCAGCCCCAGCATTTT. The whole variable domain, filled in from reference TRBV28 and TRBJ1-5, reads DVKVTQSSRYLVKRTGEKVFLECVQDMDHENMFWYRQDPGLGLRLIYFSYDVKMKEKGDIPEGYSVSREKKERFSLILESASTNQTSMYLCASSYGTGNQPQHFGDGTRLSIL.

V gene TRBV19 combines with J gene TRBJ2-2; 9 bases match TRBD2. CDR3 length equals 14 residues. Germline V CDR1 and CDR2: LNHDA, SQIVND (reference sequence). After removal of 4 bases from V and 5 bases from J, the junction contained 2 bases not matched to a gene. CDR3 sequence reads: CASSSGRGTGELFF. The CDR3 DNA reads TGTGCCAGTAGTAGCGGGAGGGGGACCGGGGAGCTGTTTTTT.

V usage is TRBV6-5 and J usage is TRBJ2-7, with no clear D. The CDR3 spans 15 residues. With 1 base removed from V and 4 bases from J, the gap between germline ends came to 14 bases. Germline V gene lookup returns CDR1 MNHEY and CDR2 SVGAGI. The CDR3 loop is CASSYLGNPVYEQYF. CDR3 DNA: TGTGCCAGCAGTTACTTGGGCAATCCGGTATACGAGCAGTACTTC.

CDR3 sequence reads: CSVEQVGETQYF. CDR3 sequence (DNA): TGCAGCGTTGAACAGGTCGGAGAGACCCAGTACTTC. V and J are TRBV29-1 and TRBJ2-5; no firm D call. The CDR3 is 12 amino acids. V was shortened by 2 bases and J by 4 bases, with 8 bases between the two germline ends. Per the germline V gene, CDR1 is SQVTM and CDR2 is ANQGSEA.

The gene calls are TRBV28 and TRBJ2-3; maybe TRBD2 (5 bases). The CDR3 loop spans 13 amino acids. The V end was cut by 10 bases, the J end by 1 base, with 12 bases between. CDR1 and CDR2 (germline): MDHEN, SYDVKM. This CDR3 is CAIARAGTDTQYF. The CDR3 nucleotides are TGTGCCATAGCGCGGGCAGGCACAGATACGCAGTATTTT.

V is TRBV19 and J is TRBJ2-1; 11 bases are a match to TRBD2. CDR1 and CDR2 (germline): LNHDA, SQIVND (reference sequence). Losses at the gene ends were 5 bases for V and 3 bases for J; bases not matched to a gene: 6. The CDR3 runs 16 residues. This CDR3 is CASSGGTSGVYNEQFF. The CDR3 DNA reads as TGTGCCAGTAGTGGAGGGACTAGCGGAGTCTACAATGAGCAGTTCTTC.

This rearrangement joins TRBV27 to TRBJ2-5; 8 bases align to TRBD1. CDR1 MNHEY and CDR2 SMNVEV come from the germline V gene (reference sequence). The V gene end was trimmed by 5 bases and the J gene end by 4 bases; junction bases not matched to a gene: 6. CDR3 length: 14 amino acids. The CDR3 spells CASSNRGDGETQYF. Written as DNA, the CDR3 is TGTGCCAGCAGTAACAGGGGGGATGGAGAGACCCAGTACTTC.

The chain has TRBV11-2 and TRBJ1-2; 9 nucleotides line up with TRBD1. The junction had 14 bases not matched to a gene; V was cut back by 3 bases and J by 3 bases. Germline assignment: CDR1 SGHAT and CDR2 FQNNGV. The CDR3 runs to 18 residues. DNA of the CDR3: TGTGCCAGCAGCTTTATCTCTAAGCCGGGACAGGGAGACTATGGCTACACCTTC. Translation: CASSFISKPGQGDYGYTF.

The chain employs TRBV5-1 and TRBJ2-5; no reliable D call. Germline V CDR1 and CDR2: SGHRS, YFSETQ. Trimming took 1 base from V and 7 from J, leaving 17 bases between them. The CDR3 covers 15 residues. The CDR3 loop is CASSLFKERSGTQYF. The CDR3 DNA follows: TGCGCCAGCAGCTTGTTTAAGGAGCGCTCGGGGACCCAGTACTTC.

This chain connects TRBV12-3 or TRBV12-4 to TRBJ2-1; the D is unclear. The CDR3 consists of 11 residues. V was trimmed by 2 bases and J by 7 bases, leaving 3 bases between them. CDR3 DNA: TGTGCCAGCAGTTTACTGAATGAGCAGTTCTTC. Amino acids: CASSLLNEQFF.

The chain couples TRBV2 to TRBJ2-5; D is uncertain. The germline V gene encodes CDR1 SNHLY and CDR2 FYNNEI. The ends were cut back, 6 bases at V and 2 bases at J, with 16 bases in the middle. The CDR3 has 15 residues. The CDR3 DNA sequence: TGTGCCAGCAGACAGCATACCGCAAAACAAGAGACCCAGTACTTC. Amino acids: CASRQHTAKQETQYF. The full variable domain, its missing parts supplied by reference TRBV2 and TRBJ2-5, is EPEVTQTPSHQVTQMGQEVILRCVPISNHLYFYWYRQILGQKVEFLVSFYNNEISEKSEIFDDQFSVERPDGSNFTLKIRSTKLEDSAMYFCASRQHTAKQETQYFGPGTRLLVL.

Here the CDR3 DNA reads TGTGCCAGCAGCCCCCAGACCGGGGAGCTGTTTTTT. It codes for CASSPQTGELFF. The chain links TRBV5-6 to TRBJ2-2; no clear D. Germline V CDR1 and CDR2: SGHDT, YYEEEE. The CDR3 is made up of 12 amino acids. Trimming left V 4 bases short and J 5 bases short, with 6 bases between. Complete variable domain (other parts from reference TRBV5-6 and TRBJ2-2): DAGVTQSPTHLIKTRGQQVTLRCSPKSGHDTVSWYQQALGQGPQFIFQYYEEEERQRGNFPDRFSGHQFPNYSSELNVNALLLGDSALYLCASSPQTGELFFGEGSRLTVL.

The CDR3 region is CAISDGTRTGDTQYF. In DNA, the CDR3 is TGTGCCATCAGTGACGGGACTAGAACTGGAGATACGCAGTATTTT. This chain uses TRBV10-3 with TRBJ2-3; 8 bases line up with TRBD2. In germline, CDR1 is ENHRY, CDR2 SYGVKD. The ends lost 3 bases at V and 5 bases at J; junction bases unmatched: 7. The CDR3 consists of 15 residues.

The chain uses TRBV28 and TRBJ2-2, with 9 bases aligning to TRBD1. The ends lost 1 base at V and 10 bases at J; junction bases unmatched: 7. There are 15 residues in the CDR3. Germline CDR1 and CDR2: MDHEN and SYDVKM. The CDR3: CASSLLQDRGPELFF. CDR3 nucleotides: TGTGCCAGCAGTTTATTGCAGGACAGGGGCCCGGAGCTGTTTTTT.

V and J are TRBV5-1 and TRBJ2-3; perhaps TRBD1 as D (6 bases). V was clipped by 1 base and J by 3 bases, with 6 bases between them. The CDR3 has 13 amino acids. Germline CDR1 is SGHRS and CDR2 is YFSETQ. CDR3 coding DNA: TGCGCCAGCAGCTTGAGGGGGACAGATACGCAGTATTTT. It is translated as CASSLRGTDTQYF.

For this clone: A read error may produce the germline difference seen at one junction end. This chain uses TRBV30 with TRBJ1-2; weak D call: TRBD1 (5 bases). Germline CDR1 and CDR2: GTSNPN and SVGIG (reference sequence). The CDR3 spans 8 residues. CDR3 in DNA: TGTGCCGTTCCAGGGATACTCTTC. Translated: CAVPGILF.

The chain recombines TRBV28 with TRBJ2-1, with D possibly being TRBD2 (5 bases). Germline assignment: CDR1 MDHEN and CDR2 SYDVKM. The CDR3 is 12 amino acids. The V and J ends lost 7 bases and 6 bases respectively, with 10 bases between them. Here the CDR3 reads CASMSGINEQFF. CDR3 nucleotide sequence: TGTGCCAGCATGTCCGGGATCAATGAGCAGTTCTTC. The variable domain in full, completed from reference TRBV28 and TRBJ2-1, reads DVKVTQSSRYLVKRTGEKVFLECVQDMDHENMFWYRQDPGLGLRLIYFSYDVKMKEKGDIPEGYSVSREKKERFSLILESASTNQTSMYLCASMSGINEQFFGPGTRLTVL.

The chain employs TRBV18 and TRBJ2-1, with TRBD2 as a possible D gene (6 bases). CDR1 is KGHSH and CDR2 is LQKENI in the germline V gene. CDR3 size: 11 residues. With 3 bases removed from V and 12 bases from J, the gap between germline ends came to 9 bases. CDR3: CASSPGTWQFF. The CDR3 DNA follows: TGTGCCAGCTCACCCGGGACTTGGCAGTTCTTC.

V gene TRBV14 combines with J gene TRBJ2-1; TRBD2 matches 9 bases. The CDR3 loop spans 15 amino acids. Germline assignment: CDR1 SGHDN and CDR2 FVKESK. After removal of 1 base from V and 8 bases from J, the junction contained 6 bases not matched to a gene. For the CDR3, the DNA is TGTGCCAGCAGCCAAGGGATTAGCGGGAGCCATGAGCAGTTCTTC. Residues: CASSQGISGSHEQFF.

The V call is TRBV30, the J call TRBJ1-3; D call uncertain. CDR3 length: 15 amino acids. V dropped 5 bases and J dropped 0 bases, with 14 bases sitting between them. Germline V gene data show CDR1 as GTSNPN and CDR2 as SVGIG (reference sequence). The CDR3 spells CAWGPGGYSGNTIYF. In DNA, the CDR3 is TGTGCCTGGGGTCCCGGCGGCTACTCTGGAAACACCATATATTTT.